Following are 32 T cell receptor beta chains from one sample sequenced in a study of cytomegalovirus exposure and HLA in healthy donors. The PCR employed 60 Vbeta primers together with 13 Jbeta primers. Clones were sequenced by immunoSEQ multiplex PCR, and TCRdb holds only the in-frame ones, with some missing. The sample holds some 170,000 clones; 9.5% are singletons and the top ten take over 1%. The specimen sequenced was PBMCs. Receptors were obtained from a woman aged 25 to 39 in good health and CMV-seropositive.

This chain uses TRBV5-1 with TRBJ2-5, with D possibly being TRBD2 (5 bases). From germline, CDR1 is SGHRS and CDR2 YFSETQ. The CDR3 is 13 amino acids. V was clipped by 1 base and J by 5 bases, with 9 bases between them. In DNA form, the CDR3 reads TGCGCCAGCAGCTTGTACGGAGGCGAGACCCAGTACTTC. This sequence encodes CASSLYGGETQYF.

The chain combines TRBV9 with TRBJ2-2; a possible D gene is TRBD1 (6 bases). Germline V gene sequence: CDR1 SGDLS, CDR2 YYNGEE. CDR3 length: 14 residues. The V and J ends lost 4 bases and 4 bases respectively, with 11 bases between them. Here the CDR3 reads CASSTWTATGELFF. The DNA for the CDR3 is TGTGCCAGCAGCACATGGACAGCCACCGGGGAGCTGTTTTTT.

The CDR3 bases are TGTGCCAGCAGAACCAGGGGTAGTGGAAACACCATATATTTT. Residues: CASRTRGSGNTIYF. V is TRBV2 and J is TRBJ1-3; tentative D call: TRBD1 (6 bases). Germline-derived CDR1 and CDR2 are SNHLY and FYNNEI. V was cut by 6 bases and J by 3 bases, with 12 bases left in between. The CDR3 has 14 residues.

The rearrangement uses TRBV30 and TRBJ2-1; D gene uncertain. Trimming took off 5 bases at V and 8 bases at J, with 16 bases between the two ends. CDR3 length equals 13 residues. Germline V CDR1 and CDR2: GTSNPN, SVGIG (reference sequence). The CDR3 reads CAWFSPGRDEQFF. The CDR3 nucleotides are TGTGCCTGGTTCTCACCAGGAAGAGATGAGCAGTTCTTC.

With regard to this clone: This same CDR3 is encoded by further DNA sequences in the sample. The genes are TRBV6-1 and TRBJ1-5; no clear D gene. The CDR3 spans 15 residues. Between the trimmed V and J ends, which lost 0 bases and 3 bases, there was a span of 9 bases. Germline lookup yields CDR1 MNHNS and CDR2 SASEGT. This chain's CDR3 is CASSEADSNNQPQHF. CDR3 sequence (DNA): TGTGCCAGCAGTGAAGCCGACTCAAACAATCAGCCCCAGCATTTT.

The chain couples TRBV28 to TRBJ1-2; D not resolved. Germline CDR1 is MDHEN and CDR2 is SYDVKM. V was pared by 2 bases and J by 4 bases, with 11 bases between. The CDR3 is 14 amino acids. The DNA of the CDR3 is TGTGCCAGCAGTTTAGAGGGCCAGCCCTATGGCTACACCTTC. This codes for CASSLEGQPYGYTF.

This clone was detected a few times. V and J are TRBV2 and TRBJ2-7; tentatively, D is TRBD2 (5 bases). This CDR3 region has 15 residues. Germline CDR1 reads SNHLY; CDR2 reads FYNNEI. Trimming took 6 bases from V and 3 from J, leaving 18 bases between them. The CDR3 region is CASSGRGSSFYEQYF. The CDR3 nucleotides are TGTGCCAGCAGCGGTCGGGGATCCTCCTTCTACGAGCAGTACTTC.

This clone showed up just a few times. The CDR3 sequence: CAWTMQGDTEAFF. As DNA, the CDR3 is TGTGCCTGGACTATGCAGGGGGACACTGAAGCTTTCTTT. This chain joins TRBV30 and TRBJ1-1; 7 positions match TRBD1. This CDR3 is 13 amino acids long. CDR1 and CDR2 (germline): GTSNPN, SVGIG (reference sequence). V lost 4 bases, J lost 3 bases, and 5 bases stayed unmatched.

The chain combines TRBV6-1 with TRBJ2-7; 13 nucleotides agree with TRBD2. J lost 3 bases, V lost 2 bases, and 4 bases had no gene match. The germline gives CDR1 MNHNS, CDR2 SASEGT. The CDR3 has 16 residues. The CDR3 region has the DNA TGTGCCAGCAGTGAACCGGGACTAGCGGGACGCTACGAGCAGTACTTC. Its translation is CASSEPGLAGRYEQYF.

The chain carries TRBV2 and TRBJ2-5, with no clear D. The CDR3 contains 12 residues. The V end lost 8 bases, the J end lost 3 bases, and 10 bases lay between the germline ends. The germline gives CDR1 SNHLY, CDR2 FYNNEI. CDR3 sequence reads: CASEAPEETQYF. The CDR3 coding sequence is TGTGCCAGCGAGGCCCCCGAAGAGACCCAGTACTTC.

This clone was picked up a small number of times. The chain links TRBV27 to TRBJ1-1; possibly TRBD1 for D (5 bases). The germline V gene encodes CDR1 MNHEY and CDR2 SMNVEV (reference sequence). Trimming removed 8 bases from V and 1 base from J, with 17 bases in between. This CDR3 has 15 residues. The CDR3 region is CASGGGWAENTEAFF. In DNA form, the CDR3 reads TGTGCCAGCGGCGGGGGGTGGGCAGAGAACACTGAAGCTTTCTTT.

This clone showed up just a few times. This chain connects TRBV2 to TRBJ1-2; no definite D call. The CDR3 loop spans 14 amino acids. Germline CDR1 and CDR2: SNHLY and FYNNEI. With 4 bases removed from V and 0 bases from J, the gap between germline ends came to 9 bases. The CDR3 coding sequence is TGTGCCAGCAGTGTCTTAACAGCTAACTATGGCTACACCTTC. Amino acid sequence: CASSVLTANYGYTF.

The rearrangement links TRBV5-1 to TRBJ2-1; 7 positions match TRBD2. Germline CDR1 is SGHRS and CDR2 is YFSETQ. The CDR3 contains 16 residues. The J segment lost 5 bases and the V segment lost 4 bases, leaving 12 bases of the junction unmatched. The chain's CDR3 is CASSPRPRGGDNEQFF. The CDR3 region has the DNA TGCGCCAGCAGCCCCCGGCCAAGGGGAGGGGACAATGAGCAGTTCTTC.

This chain joins TRBV7-9 and TRBJ2-7; possible D gene TRBD1, 7 bases. The CDR3 runs 13 residues. The germline V gene has CDR1 SEHNR and CDR2 FQNEAQ (reference sequence). V lost 5 bases to trimming and J lost 4 bases, with 12 bases between them. CDR3 bases: TGTGCCAGCAGCGGCGGGACAGTGTACGAGCAGTACTTC. Its translation: CASSGGTVYEQYF.

The table lists this clone with a few counts. V gene TRBV29-1 combines with J gene TRBJ2-5; the D gene is possibly TRBD1 (5 bases). The CDR3 has 13 residues. Germline V lookup: CDR1 SQVTM, CDR2 ANQGSEA. The V end lost 4 bases, the J end lost 1 base, and 10 bases lay between the germline ends. The CDR3 here is CSVGSQGQETQYF. The CDR3 DNA follows: TGCAGCGTTGGGTCCCAGGGCCAAGAGACCCAGTACTTC.

This rearrangement joins TRBV2 to TRBJ1-1; 12 bases line up with TRBD1. Looked up from germline, CDR1 is SNHLY and CDR2 is FYNNEI. V was clipped by 5 bases and J by 5 bases; unmatched bases: 9. The CDR3 is 16 amino acids. The CDR3 DNA follows: TGTGCCAGCAGTACCGGGACAGGGGGCGCATCAACTGAAGCTTTCTTT. Amino acid sequence: CASSTGTGGASTEAFF. The full variable domain, in which reference TRBV2 and TRBJ1-1 provide the parts outside the CDR3, is EPEVTQTPSHQVTQMGQEVILRCVPISNHLYFYWYRQILGQKVEFLVSFYNNEISEKSEIFDDQFSVERPDGSNFTLKIRSTKLEDSAMYFCASSTGTGGASTEAFFGQGTRLTVV.

The chain couples TRBV7-8 to TRBJ2-2; D is possibly TRBD1 (6 bases). The germline CDR1 and CDR2 sequences are SGHVS and FQNEAQ. Trimming took 1 base from V and 1 from J, leaving 10 bases between them. This CDR3 has 16 amino acids. The DNA for the CDR3 is TGTGCCAGCAGCTTAGAGAGCAGGGGGAACACCGGGGAGCTGTTTTTT. It translates to CASSLESRGNTGELFF.

This clone was detected a few times. J is TRBJ2-7 and V is TRBV19; 7 bases agree with TRBD1. Per germline, CDR1 LNHDA and CDR2 SQIVND (reference sequence). The CDR3 length is 12 residues. Trimming took 5 bases from V and 4 from J; bases not matched to a gene: 2. CDR3 in DNA: TGTGCCAGTAGTCGGGGACAGTACGAGCAGTACTTC. It is translated as CASSRGQYEQYF.

This clone was seen only a few times. The chain employs TRBV7-9 and TRBJ2-3; TRBD1 is a possible D gene (5 bases). This CDR3 region has 12 residues. CDR1 is SEHNR, CDR2 FQNEAQ, per germline (reference sequence). V was cut by 5 bases and J by 5 bases, with 8 bases left in between. The CDR3 DNA follows: TGTGCCAGCAGCCCCAGGGAAGATACGCAGTATTTT. Protein: CASSPREDTQYF.

The chain couples TRBV30 to TRBJ1-5, with a tentative D call TRBD1 (6 bases). Germline CDR1 GTSNPN, CDR2 SVGIG (reference sequence). The CDR3 has 13 amino acids. Deletions cut 5 bases from V and 1 base from J, with 9 bases between. CDR3 sequence (DNA): TGTGCCTGGTCCGGACAGAGCAATCAGCCCCAGCATTTT. Translation: CAWSGQSNQPQHF.

The chain carries TRBV2 and TRBJ2-1; 12 bases line up with TRBD2. Trimming cost V 6 bases and J 7 bases; bases outside gene matches: 7. Germline V gene lookup returns CDR1 SNHLY and CDR2 FYNNEI. The CDR3 is 15 residues long. The CDR3 region has the DNA TGTGCCAGCAGACGGACTAGCGGGATTGGGAATGAGCAGTTCTTC. This translates into CASRRTSGIGNEQFF. The full variable domain, in which reference TRBV2 and TRBJ2-1 provide the parts outside the CDR3, is EPEVTQTPSHQVTQMGQEVILRCVPISNHLYFYWYRQILGQKVEFLVSFYNNEISEKSEIFDDQFSVERPDGSNFTLKIRSTKLEDSAMYFCASRRTSGIGNEQFFGPGTRLTVL.

The rearrangement uses TRBV18 and TRBJ2-1; 11 bases are shared with TRBD1. Looked up from germline, CDR1 is KGHSH and CDR2 is LQKENI. The CDR3 has 15 residues. V shed 6 bases, J shed 4 bases, and the junction held 5 bases outside the gene matches. The CDR3: CASSPDRGLYNEQFF. CDR3 DNA: TGTGCCAGCTCGCCGGACAGGGGGCTATACAATGAGCAGTTCTTC.

The chain links TRBV6-1 to TRBJ1-5, with 9 bases fitting TRBD1. V shed 9 bases and J 4 bases; nucleotides not matched to a gene: 4. This CDR3 is 13 amino acids long. The germline V gene encodes CDR1 MNHNS and CDR2 SASEGT. The CDR3 sequence is CASAGQGNQPQHF. CDR3 bases: TGTGCCAGTGCCGGACAGGGGAATCAGCCCCAGCATTTT.

This sequence joins TRBV7-9 and TRBJ1-1, with 8 bases aligning to TRBD1. The J segment lost 3 bases and the V segment lost 2 bases, leaving 5 bases of the junction unmatched. The CDR3 loop spans 15 amino acids. Germline V gene sequence: CDR1 SEHNR, CDR2 FQNEAQ (reference sequence). DNA for the CDR3: TGTGCCAGCAGCTTATGGGAGACAGGGGACACTGAAGCTTTCTTT. Encoded protein: CASSLWETGDTEAFF.

The chain carries TRBV27 and TRBJ2-7; a possible D gene is TRBD1 (5 bases). V lost 2 bases to trimming and J lost 2 bases, with 10 bases between them. Germline V gene lookup returns CDR1 MNHEY and CDR2 SMNVEV (reference sequence). The CDR3 has 14 residues. The CDR3 nucleotides are TGTGCCAGCAGTTTAAATACAGGCCCCTACGAGCAGTACTTC. This sequence encodes CASSLNTGPYEQYF.

CDR3 coding DNA: TGTGCCAGTAGTATTCGTGGGTCGGGGACAGGGAGCTACGAGCAGTACTTC. The encoded protein is CASSIRGSGTGSYEQYF. This chain joins TRBV19 and TRBJ2-7, with 9 bases that match TRBD1. Germline V gene lookup returns CDR1 LNHDA and CDR2 SQIVND (reference sequence). V lost 3 bases, J lost 3 bases, and 12 bases stayed unmatched. The CDR3 is 17 residues long.

The rearrangement uses TRBV4-1 and TRBJ2-1, with D perhaps TRBD1 (6 bases). Germline CDR1 MGHRA, CDR2 YSYEKL. The V gene lost 3 bases and the J gene lost 4 bases, with 13 bases spanning the gap. CDR3 size: 15 residues. The CDR3, as DNA: TGCGCCAGCAGCCAGGGGCCCACAGGGTACAATGAGCAGTTCTTC. Translation: CASSQGPTGYNEQFF.

This clone was detected many times. The chain uses TRBV7-6 and TRBJ2-5, with a weak D call TRBD1 (6 bases). Trimming shortened V by 6 bases and J by 3 bases, and 11 bases separated the two germline ends. The CDR3 length is 13 residues. Germline CDR1 reads SGHVS; CDR2 reads FNYEAQ. Here the CDR3 DNA reads TGTGCCAGCAGACGACAGGACGAAGAGACCCAGTACTTC. Encoded protein: CASRRQDEETQYF.

The DNA of the CDR3 is TGCGCCAGCAGCCAAGTTGACCTAGTCTCCTACAATGAGCAGTTCTTC. It is translated as CASSQVDLVSYNEQFF. This chain joins TRBV4-1 and TRBJ2-1, with D uncertain. The CDR3 extends over 16 amino acids. Trimming left V 1 base short and J 0 bases short, with 10 bases between. Germline V gives CDR1 MGHRA, CDR2 YSYEKL.

In this sample, this clone turned up a few times. The chain uses TRBV18 and TRBJ2-3; 8 nucleotides line up with TRBD1. The germline V gene encodes CDR1 KGHSH and CDR2 LQKENI. CDR3 length equals 14 residues. The V segment lost 3 bases and the J segment 5 bases; nucleotides outside the gene matches: 4. This CDR3 reads CASSPDRGGDTQYF. The DNA of the CDR3 is TGTGCCAGCTCACCCGACAGGGGAGGAGATACGCAGTATTTT.

The chain couples TRBV5-3 to TRBJ2-2; 8 bases line up with TRBD2. TRBV5-3 is designated an ORF whose function remains uncertain. This CDR3 is 16 amino acids long. The V gene end was trimmed by 5 bases and the J gene end by 4 bases; junction bases not matched to a gene: 10. The chain's CDR3 is CARSQPGRASTGELFF. The CDR3 nucleotides read TGTGCCAGAAGTCAGCCCGGGAGGGCCAGCACCGGGGAGCTGTTTTTT.

The chain has TRBV6-6 and TRBJ1-5; 8 bases fit TRBD1. The CDR3 extends over 16 amino acids. J gave up 1 base and V 4 bases, and 6 bases lay outside the gene matches. Germline CDR1 and CDR2: MNHNY and SVGAGI (reference sequence). The chain's CDR3 is CASSSQQGESNQPQHF. The CDR3, as DNA: TGTGCCAGCAGTTCCCAACAGGGGGAAAGCAATCAGCCCCAGCATTTT.